This T cell receptor (beta chain) appears in the sequencing data of a study of blood T cell repertoires in COVID-19. Sequenced by immunoSEQ multiplex PCR; TCRdb stores in-frame clones only, minus some. The sample has around 67,000 clones, about 68% seen once; the top ten hold 35%. This CDR3 has 11 amino acids. Germline CDR1 reads DFQATT; CDR2 reads SNEGSKA (reference sequence). The V gene lost 6 bases and the J gene lost 6 bases, with 11 bases spanning the gap. This clone was seen more than once but under ten times. The sequencing sample was made of peripheral blood. This sequence was found in a woman aged 70-85 years with acute or convalescent COVID-19. The chain carries TRBV20-1 and TRBJ1-2; D may be TRBD1 (5 bases). The CDR3 protein is CSAWPGDGYTF. In DNA, the CDR3 is TGCAGTGCCTGGCCGGGGGATGGCTACACCTTC.